The clone carrying this T cell receptor beta chain was counted a single time. This specimen comes from a study of blood T cell repertoires in COVID-19. Across the whole study: Donors in the United States, Italy and Spain gave samples during acute or convalescent COVID-19. The analysed material was cDNA or gDNA that came from T cells, B-cell-depleted T cells, or PBMCs.

Original data processing: Amplifying reference gene primers gave estimates of nucleated cell counts. The protocol was immunoSEQ multiplex PCR, while the TCRdb copy is restricted to in-frame clones and leaves out a portion. V and J calls plus clone size are reproduced from that table; the DNA served to infer D and trimming. Of 180,000 or so clones listed, about 85% were seen once; the top ten hold about 9.1%. The CDR3 has 14 residues. Germline values: CDR1 KGHDR, CDR2 SFDVKD. The V gene lost 4 bases and the J gene lost 4 bases, with 9 bases spanning the gap. The sequence was collected from a woman aged 80 or over with acute or convalescent COVID-19. The chain has TRBV24-1 and TRBJ2-2, with D tentatively TRBD1 (5 bases). The material sequenced was peripheral blood. As DNA, the CDR3 is TGTGCCACCAGTGACACAGGAATCACCGGGGAGCTGTTTTTT. Translation gives CATSDTGITGELFF.